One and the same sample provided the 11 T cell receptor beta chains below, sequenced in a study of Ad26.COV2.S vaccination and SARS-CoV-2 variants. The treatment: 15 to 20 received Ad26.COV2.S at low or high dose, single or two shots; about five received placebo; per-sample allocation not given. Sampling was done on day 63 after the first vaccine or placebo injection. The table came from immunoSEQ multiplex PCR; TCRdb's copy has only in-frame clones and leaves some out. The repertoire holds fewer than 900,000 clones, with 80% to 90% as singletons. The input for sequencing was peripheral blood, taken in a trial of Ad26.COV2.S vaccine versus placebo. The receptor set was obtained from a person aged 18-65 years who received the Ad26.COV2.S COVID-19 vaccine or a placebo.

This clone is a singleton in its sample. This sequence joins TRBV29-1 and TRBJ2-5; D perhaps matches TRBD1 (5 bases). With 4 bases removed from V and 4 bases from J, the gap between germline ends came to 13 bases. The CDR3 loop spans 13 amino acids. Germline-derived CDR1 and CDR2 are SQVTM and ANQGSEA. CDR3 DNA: TGCAGCGTTGTTTCAGGGTTAGGAGAGACCCAGTACTTC. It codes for CSVVSGLGETQYF.

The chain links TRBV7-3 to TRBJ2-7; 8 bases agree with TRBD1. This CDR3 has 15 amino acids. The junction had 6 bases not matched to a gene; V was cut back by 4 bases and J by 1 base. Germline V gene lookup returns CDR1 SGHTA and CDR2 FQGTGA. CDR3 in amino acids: CASSSGTGASYEQYF. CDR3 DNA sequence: TGTGCCAGCAGCTCCGGGACAGGAGCTTCCTACGAGCAGTACTTC.

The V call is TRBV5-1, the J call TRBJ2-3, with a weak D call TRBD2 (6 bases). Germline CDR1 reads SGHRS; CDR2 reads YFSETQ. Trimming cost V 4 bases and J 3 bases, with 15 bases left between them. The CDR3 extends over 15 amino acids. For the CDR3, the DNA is TGCGCCAGCAGCATCGGGGGTGTAGGGACAGATACGCAGTATTTT. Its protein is CASSIGGVGTDTQYF.

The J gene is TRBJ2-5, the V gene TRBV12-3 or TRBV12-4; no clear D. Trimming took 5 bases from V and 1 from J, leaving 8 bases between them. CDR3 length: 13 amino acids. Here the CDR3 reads CASSRILQETQYF. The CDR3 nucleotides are TGTGCCAGCAGTCGGATCCTCCAAGAGACCCAGTACTTC.

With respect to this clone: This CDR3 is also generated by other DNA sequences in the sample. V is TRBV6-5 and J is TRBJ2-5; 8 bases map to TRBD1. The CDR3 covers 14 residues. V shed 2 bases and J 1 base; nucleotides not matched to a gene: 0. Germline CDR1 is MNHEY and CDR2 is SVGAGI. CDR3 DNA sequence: TGTGCCAGCAGTTACGGGACAGGCCAAGAGACCCAGTACTTC. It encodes CASSYGTGQETQYF.

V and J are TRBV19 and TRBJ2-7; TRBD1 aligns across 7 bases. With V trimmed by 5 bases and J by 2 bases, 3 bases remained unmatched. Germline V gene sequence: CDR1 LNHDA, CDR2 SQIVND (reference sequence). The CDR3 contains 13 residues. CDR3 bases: TGTGCCAGTAGTCAAGACAGGGCCTACGAGCAGTACTTC. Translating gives CASSQDRAYEQYF.

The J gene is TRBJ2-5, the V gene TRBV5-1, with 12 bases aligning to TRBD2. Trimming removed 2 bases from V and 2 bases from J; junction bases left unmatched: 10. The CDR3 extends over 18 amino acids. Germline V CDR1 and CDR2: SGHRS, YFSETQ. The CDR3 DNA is TGCGCCAGCAGCTTTTGGCCTAGCGGGAGGGTTGGGCAAGAGACCCAGTACTTC. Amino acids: CASSFWPSGRVGQETQYF.

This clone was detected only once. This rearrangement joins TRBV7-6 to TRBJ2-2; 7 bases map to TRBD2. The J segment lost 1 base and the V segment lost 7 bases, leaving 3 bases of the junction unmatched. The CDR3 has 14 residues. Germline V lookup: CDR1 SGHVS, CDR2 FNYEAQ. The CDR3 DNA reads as TGTGCCAGCAAGACTAGCAAGAACACCGGGGAGCTGTTTTTT. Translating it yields CASKTSKNTGELFF.

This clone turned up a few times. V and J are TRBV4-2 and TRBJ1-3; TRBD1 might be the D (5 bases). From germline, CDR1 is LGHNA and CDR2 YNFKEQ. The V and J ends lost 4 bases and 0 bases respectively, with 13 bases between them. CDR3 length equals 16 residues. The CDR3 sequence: CASSLPLDISGNTIYF. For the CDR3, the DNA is TGTGCCAGCAGCCTACCTTTGGACATCTCTGGAAACACCATATATTTT.

CDR3 loop: CASSLKEGLDTGELFF. Here the CDR3 DNA reads TGCGCCAGCAGCTTGAAGGAGGGGCTAGACACCGGGGAGCTGTTTTTT. The chain combines TRBV5-1 with TRBJ2-2, with D possibly matching TRBD2 (6 bases). This CDR3 is built from 16 residues. Germline V gives CDR1 SGHRS, CDR2 YFSETQ. The V gene lost 1 base and the J gene lost 3 bases, with 13 bases spanning the gap. The variable domain in full, with the rest retrieved from reference TRBV5-1 and TRBJ2-2, is KAGVTQTPRYLIKTRGQQVTLSCSPISGHRSVSWYQQTPGQGLQFLFEYFSETQRNKGNFPGRFSGRQFSNSRSEMNVSTLELGDSALYLCASSLKEGLDTGELFFGEGSRLTVL.

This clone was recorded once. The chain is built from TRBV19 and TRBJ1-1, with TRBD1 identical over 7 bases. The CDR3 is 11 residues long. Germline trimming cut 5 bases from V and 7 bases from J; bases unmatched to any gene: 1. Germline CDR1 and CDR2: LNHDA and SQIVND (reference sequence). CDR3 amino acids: CASSGTDEAFF. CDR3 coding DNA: TGTGCCAGTAGTGGGACAGATGAAGCTTTCTTT.